What follows is one T cell receptor beta chain and its context. In the original analysis: Reference gene primer amplification gave estimated nucleated cell counts. Assay used: immunoSEQ multiplex PCR; TCRdb lists only in-frame clones, some missing. V and J calls and clone size are copied from that table; D and trimming were computed from the DNA. The sample lists 250,000 to 300,000 clones; 86% were seen once. This sample is drawn from a study of blood T cell repertoires in COVID-19. Overall study context: Sites across the United States, Italy and Spain contributed samples from acute and convalescent COVID-19. T cells, B-cell-depleted T cells, or PBMCs supplied cDNA or gDNA.

With 1 base removed from V and 0 bases from J, the gap between germline ends came to 7 bases. CDR3 size: 15 residues. Per the germline V gene, CDR1 is SGHDT and CDR2 is YYEEEE. Specimen: peripheral blood. The sequence came from a man in his thirties or forties with active or convalescent COVID-19. V is TRBV5-6 and J is TRBJ2-2, with D perhaps TRBD1 (5 bases). The DNA of the CDR3 is TGTGCCAGCAGCTTGAAGGGGCCGAACACCGGGGAGCTGTTTTTT. Amino acid sequence: CASSLKGPNTGELFF.